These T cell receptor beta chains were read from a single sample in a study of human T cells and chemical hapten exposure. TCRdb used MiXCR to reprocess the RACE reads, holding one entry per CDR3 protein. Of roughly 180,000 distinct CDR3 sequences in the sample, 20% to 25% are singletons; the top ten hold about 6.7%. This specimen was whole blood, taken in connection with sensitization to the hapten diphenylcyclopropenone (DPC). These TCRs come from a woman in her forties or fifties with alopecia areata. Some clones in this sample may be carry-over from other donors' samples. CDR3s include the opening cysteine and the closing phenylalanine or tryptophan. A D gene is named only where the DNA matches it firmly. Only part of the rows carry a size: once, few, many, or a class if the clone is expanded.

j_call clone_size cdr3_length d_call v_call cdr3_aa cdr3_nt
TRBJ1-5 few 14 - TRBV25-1 CASSESGGPQPQHF TGTGCCAGCAGTGAATCGGGGGGGCCTCAGCCCCAGCATTTT
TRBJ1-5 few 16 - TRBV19 CASSRLAGRTNQPQHF TGTGCCAGTAGCCGATTAGCGGGGCGAACAAATCAGCCCCAGCATTTT
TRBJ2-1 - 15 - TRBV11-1 CASSLAGTRGDEQFF TGTGCCAGCAGCTTAGCCGGGACCAGAGGGGATGAGCAGTTCTTC
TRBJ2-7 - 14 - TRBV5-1 CASSWGDSSYEQYF TGCGCCAGCAGCTGGGGGGACAGTTCCTACGAGCAGTACTTC
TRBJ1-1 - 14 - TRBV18 CASSPSGAGGVAFF TGTGCCAGCTCACCATCGGGAGCCGGGGGTGTCGCTTTCTTT
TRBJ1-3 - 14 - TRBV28 CASSLPSGGYTIYF TGTGCCAGCAGTTTGCCATCCGGTGGATACACCATATATTTT
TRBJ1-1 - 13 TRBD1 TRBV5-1 CASGGQGDTEAFF TGCGCCAGCGGGGGGCAGGGGGACACTGAAGCTTTCTTT
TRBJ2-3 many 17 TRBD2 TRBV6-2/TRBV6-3 CASSWLAGGPRTDTQYF TGTGCCAGCAGTTGGTTAGCGGGAGGGCCAAGGACAGATACGCAGTATTTT
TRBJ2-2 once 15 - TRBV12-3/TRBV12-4 CASSLAGAHTGELFF TGTGCCAGCAGTTTAGCAGGGGCTCACACCGGGGAGCTGTTTTTT
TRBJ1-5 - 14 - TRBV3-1 CASSPWGENQPQHF TGTGCCAGCAGCCCTTGGGGGGAGAATCAGCCCCAGCATTTT
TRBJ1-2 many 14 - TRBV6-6 CASRPPGADYGYTF TGTGCCAGCAGACCCCCAGGGGCGGACTATGGCTACACCTTC
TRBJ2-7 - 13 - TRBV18 CASSLDLLYEQYF TGTGCCAGCTCACTGGACCTACTCTACGAGCAGTACTTC
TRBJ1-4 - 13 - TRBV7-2 CASSGGLGEKLFF TGTGCCAGTTCGGGTGGGTTGGGAGAAAAACTGTTTTTT
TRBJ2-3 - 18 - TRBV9 CASSETPLQGEYEDTQYF TGTGCCAGCAGCGAGACGCCGTTACAGGGAGAATATGAAGATACGCAGTATTTT
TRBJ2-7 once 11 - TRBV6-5 CASATDYEQYF TGTGCCAGCGCGACTGACTACGAGCAGTACTTC
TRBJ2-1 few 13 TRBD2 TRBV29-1 CSKGLAGGGEQFF TGCAGCAAGGGACTAGCGGGAGGGGGGGAGCAGTTCTTC
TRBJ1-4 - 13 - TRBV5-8 CASSFGVTKKLFF TGTGCCAGCAGCTTTGGGGTTACGAAAAAACTGTTTTTT
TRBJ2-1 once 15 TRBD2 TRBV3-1 CASSLDGLAWGEQFF TGTGCCAGCAGCCTTGACGGACTAGCATGGGGTGAGCAGTTCTTC